The clone carrying this TCR beta chain appeared a few times. Antigen unknown. This entry belongs to a study of T-cell memory formation after mild COVID-19. TCRdb re-analysed the 5' RACE reads in MiXCR, keeping a single row per CDR3 protein. The sample carries approximately 250,000 distinct CDR3 sequences, roughly a sixth recorded once. Study-wide results and limits: For contracting clones, CD4+ ones sat mainly in CM and EM, CD8+ in EMRA.

V was trimmed by 1 base and J by 0 bases, leaving 12 bases between them. From germline, CDR1 is DFQATT and CDR2 SNEGSKA (reference sequence). The CDR3 has 15 amino acids. Input material: PBMCs or a T cell subset sorted from them (not recorded which). This sequence originates from a man younger than 30 who had mild COVID-19 (a few samples of this study predate the infection). Cell type and time point are not known. V usage is TRBV20-1 and J usage is TRBJ2-5; TRBD1 is a possible D gene (5 bases). The CDR3 protein is CSARGPPRDQETQYF. The CDR3 coding sequence is TGCAGTGCTAGAGGGCCCCCCAGGGACCAAGAGACCCAGTACTTC.